This passage covers 13 T cell receptor beta chains from one sample sequenced in a study of cytomegalovirus exposure and HLA in healthy donors. Repertoires were generated with immunoSEQ multiplex PCR, while TCRdb's copy carries only in-frame clones and drops some. The sample has 150,000 to 200,000 clones, around 92% seen once. Sequencing used PBMCs. The receptors were gathered from a man in his late teens or twenties in good health and CMV-seropositive.

This chain joins TRBV6-5 and TRBJ2-2; possibly TRBD1 for D (5 bases). Germline V gene lookup returns CDR1 MNHEY and CDR2 SVGAGI. The CDR3 is 15 residues long. V gave up 2 bases and J gave up 2 bases, with 9 bases separating them. CDR3 protein: CASSYRTINTGELFF. As DNA, the CDR3 is TGTGCCAGCAGTTACAGGACAATCAACACCGGGGAGCTGTTTTTT.

This chain joins TRBV5-1 and TRBJ1-2, with D possibly being TRBD1 (6 bases). This CDR3 comprises 14 residues. The V gene lost 6 bases and the J gene lost 8 bases, with 20 bases spanning the gap. Germline loops: CDR1 SGHRS, CDR2 YFSETQ. CDR3 protein: CASNPGRGTYGYTF. For the CDR3, the DNA is TGCGCCAGCAACCCTGGCAGGGGAACCTACGGCTACACCTTC.

This CDR3 is CASTPGPSGMGPYNEQFF. CDR3 in DNA: TGTGCCAGCACCCCGGGGCCTAGCGGGATGGGGCCCTACAATGAGCAGTTCTTC. This chain joins TRBV11-2 and TRBJ2-1; TRBD2 matches at 9 bases. The CDR3 consists of 18 residues. The V and J ends lost 7 bases and 2 bases, in that order; junction bases with no gene match: 15. CDR1 and CDR2 (germline): SGHAT, FQNNGV.

This clone was recorded at least ten times. The CDR3 sequence: CASSLAGEGSGNTIYF. In DNA, the CDR3 is TGTGCCAGCAGCTTGGCAGGGGAAGGGTCTGGAAACACCATATATTTT. The chain joins TRBV7-6 to TRBJ1-3; weak D call: TRBD1 (6 bases). Germline V gene data show CDR1 as SGHVS and CDR2 as FNYEAQ. Between the trimmed V and J ends, which lost 3 bases and 1 base, there was a span of 13 bases. This CDR3 is built from 16 residues.

CDR3 sequence (DNA): TGTGCCAGCAGTTTAAACCTAGCCGATGAGCAGTTCTTC. It yields the protein CASSLNLADEQFF. The chain joins TRBV27 to TRBJ2-1, with D possibly being TRBD2 (5 bases). This CDR3 comprises 13 residues. V lost 2 bases to trimming and J lost 8 bases, with 10 bases between them. Germline V gives CDR1 MNHEY, CDR2 SMNVEV (reference sequence).

The chain uses TRBV6-5 and TRBJ2-7; unclear D gene. The CDR3 extends over 13 amino acids. V was shortened by 0 bases and J by 0 bases, with 3 bases between the two germline ends. In germline, CDR1 is MNHEY, CDR2 SVGAGI. The CDR3 protein is CASSYSYSYEQYF. The CDR3 DNA reads TGTGCCAGCAGTTACTCATACTCCTACGAGCAGTACTTC.

The gene calls are TRBV27 and TRBJ2-7; 12 bases align to TRBD1. CDR1 is MNHEY, CDR2 SMNVEV, per germline (reference sequence). CDR3 length equals 15 residues. V lost 5 bases, J lost 3 bases, and 5 bases stayed unmatched. CDR3 amino acids: CASSVGTGGFYEQYF. CDR3 bases: TGTGCCAGCAGTGTCGGGACAGGGGGCTTCTACGAGCAGTACTTC.

The rearrangement links TRBV5-4 to TRBJ2-1, with D hard to call. Germline assignment: CDR1 SGHNT and CDR2 YYREEE (reference sequence). The CDR3 spans 13 residues. V was trimmed by 0 bases and J by 3 bases, leaving 4 bases between them. The CDR3 spells CASSLGGYNEQFF. The CDR3 DNA reads as TGTGCCAGCAGCTTGGGAGGCTACAATGAGCAGTTCTTC.

V and J are TRBV9 and TRBJ2-7; 8 positions agree with TRBD2. Germline V gives CDR1 SGDLS, CDR2 YYNGEE. With 2 bases clipped from V and 0 bases from J, the junction kept 4 bases outside the gene matches. The length of the CDR3 is 15 residues. As DNA, the CDR3 is TGTGCCAGCAGCGTTAGCGGGATGAGCTCCTACGAGCAGTACTTC. Its protein is CASSVSGMSSYEQYF.

As concerns this clone: The junction shows a germline mismatch at one end, possibly a read error. This chain uses TRBV7-7 with TRBJ2-1; TRBD1 matches at 7 bases. The CDR3 contains 16 residues. The V gene's germline CDR1 is SSHAT and CDR2 FNYEAQ (reference sequence). The CDR3 region has the DNA TGTGCTAGCAGCTTCTCAGGGGGTGTGCGCCCCAGTGAGCAGTTCTTC. This codes for CASSFSGGVRPSEQFF.

This chain joins TRBV11-2 and TRBJ1-2, with D possibly TRBD1 on 6 matching bases. Trimming left V 2 bases short and J 3 bases short, with 10 bases between. Germline lookup yields CDR1 SGHAT and CDR2 FQNNGV. The CDR3 is 14 residues long. This CDR3 reads CASSLNRADYGYTF. In DNA, the CDR3 is TGTGCCAGCAGCTTAAACAGGGCAGACTATGGCTACACCTTC. Complete variable domain (other parts from reference TRBV11-2 and TRBJ1-2): EAGVAQSPRYKIIEKRQSVAFWCNPISGHATLYWYQQILGQGPKLLIQFQNNGVVDDSQLPKDRFSAERLKGVDSTLKIQPAKLEDSAVYLCASSLNRADYGYTFGSGTRLTVV.

Notes on this clone: Different DNA sequences within this sample yield the same CDR3. This chain joins TRBV7-2 and TRBJ2-3; D might be TRBD2 (6 bases). The CDR3 consists of 15 residues. V lost 0 bases to trimming and J lost 2 bases, with 9 bases between them. The germline V gene has CDR1 SGHTA and CDR2 FQGNSA. The CDR3 loop reads CASSLAGGPTDTQYF. The CDR3 DNA is TGTGCCAGCAGCTTAGCGGGAGGACCCACAGATACGCAGTATTTT.

The chain is built from TRBV28 and TRBJ2-2, with 15 bases fitting TRBD2. V lost 6 bases and J lost 7; bases outside the gene matches: 3. Germline V gene lookup returns CDR1 MDHEN and CDR2 SYDVKM. The CDR3 runs 15 residues. The CDR3 loop is CASSGLAGGVGELFF. DNA for the CDR3: TGTGCCAGCAGCGGACTAGCGGGAGGGGTCGGGGAGCTGTTTTTT.